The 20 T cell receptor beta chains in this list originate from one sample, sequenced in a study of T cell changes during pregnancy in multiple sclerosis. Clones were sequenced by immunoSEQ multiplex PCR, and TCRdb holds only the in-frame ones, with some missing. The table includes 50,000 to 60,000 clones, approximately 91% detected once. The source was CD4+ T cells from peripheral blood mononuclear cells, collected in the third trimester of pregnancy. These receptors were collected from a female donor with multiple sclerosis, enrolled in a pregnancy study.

The CDR3 here is CASSFTPNTEAFF. In nucleotides, the CDR3 is TGTGCCAGCAGCTTTACACCAAACACTGAAGCTTTCTTT. This chain links TRBV7-7 with TRBJ1-1; D unresolved. The CDR3 spans 13 residues. Germline lookup yields CDR1 SSHAT and CDR2 FNYEAQ (reference sequence). V lost 3 bases and J 2 bases, leaving 7 bases between the germline ends.

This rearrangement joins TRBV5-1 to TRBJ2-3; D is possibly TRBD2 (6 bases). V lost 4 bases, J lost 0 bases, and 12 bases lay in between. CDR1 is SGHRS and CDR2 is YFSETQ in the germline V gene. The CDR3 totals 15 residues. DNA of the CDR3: TGCGCCAGCAGCACCAGCGGGCCCAGCACAGATACGCAGTATTTT. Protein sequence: CASSTSGPSTDTQYF.

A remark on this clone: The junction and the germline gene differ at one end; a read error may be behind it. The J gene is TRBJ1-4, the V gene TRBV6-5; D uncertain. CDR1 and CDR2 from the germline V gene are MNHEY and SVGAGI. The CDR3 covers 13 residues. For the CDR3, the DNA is TGTGCCAGCAGAAAAAGAACTTATGAAAAACTGTTTTTT. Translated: CASRKRTYEKLFF.

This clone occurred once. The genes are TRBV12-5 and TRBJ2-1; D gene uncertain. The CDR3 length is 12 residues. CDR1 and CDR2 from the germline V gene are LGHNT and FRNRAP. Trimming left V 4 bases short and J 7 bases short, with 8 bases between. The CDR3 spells CASGSHLNEQFF. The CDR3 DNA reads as TGTGCTAGTGGTTCCCACTTGAATGAGCAGTTCTTC. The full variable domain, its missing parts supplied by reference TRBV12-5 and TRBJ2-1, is DARVTQTPRHKVTEMGQEVTMRCQPILGHNTVFWYRQTMMQGLELLAYFRNRAPLDDSGMPKDRFSAEMPDATLATLKIQPSEPRDSAVYFCASGSHLNEQFFGPGTRLTVL.

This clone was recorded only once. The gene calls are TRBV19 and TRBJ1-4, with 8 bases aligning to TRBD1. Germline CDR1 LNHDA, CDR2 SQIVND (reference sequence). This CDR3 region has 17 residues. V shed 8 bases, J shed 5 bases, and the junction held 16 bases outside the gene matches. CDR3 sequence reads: CASGSGTGTYKNEKLFF. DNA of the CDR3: TGTGCCAGTGGATCCGGGACAGGAACGTACAAGAATGAAAAACTGTTTTTT.

The CDR3 region has the DNA TGTGCCAGCAGTCCCTACCTCGGGGGCAATCAGCCCCAGCATTTT. It codes for CASSPYLGGNQPQHF. The J gene is TRBJ1-5, the V gene TRBV6-1; D uncertain. Germline V gene data show CDR1 as MNHNS and CDR2 as SASEGT. CDR3 length: 15 amino acids. Trimming shortened V by 5 bases and J by 2 bases, and 13 bases separated the two germline ends.

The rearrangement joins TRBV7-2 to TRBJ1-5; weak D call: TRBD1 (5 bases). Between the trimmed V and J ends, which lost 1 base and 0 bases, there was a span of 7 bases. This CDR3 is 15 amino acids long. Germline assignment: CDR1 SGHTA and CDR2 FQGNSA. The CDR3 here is CASSLGQFSNQPQHF. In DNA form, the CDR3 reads TGTGCCAGCAGCTTAGGACAGTTTAGCAATCAGCCCCAGCATTTT.

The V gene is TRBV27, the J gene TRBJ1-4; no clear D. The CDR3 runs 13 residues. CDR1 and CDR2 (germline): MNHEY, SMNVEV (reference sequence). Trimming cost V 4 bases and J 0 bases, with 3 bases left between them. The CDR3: CASSSATNEKLFF. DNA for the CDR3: TGTGCCAGCAGTTCTGCAACTAATGAAAAACTGTTTTTT.

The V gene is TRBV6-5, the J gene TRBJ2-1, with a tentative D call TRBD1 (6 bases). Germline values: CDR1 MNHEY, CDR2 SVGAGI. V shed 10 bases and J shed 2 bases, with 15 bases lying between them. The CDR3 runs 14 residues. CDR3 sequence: CATNRADAYNEQFF. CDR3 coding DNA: TGTGCCACCAACAGGGCCGATGCCTACAATGAGCAGTTCTTC.

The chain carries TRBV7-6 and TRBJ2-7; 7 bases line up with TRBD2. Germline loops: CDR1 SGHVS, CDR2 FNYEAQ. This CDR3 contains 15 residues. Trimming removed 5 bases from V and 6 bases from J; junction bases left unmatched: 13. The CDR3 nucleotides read TGTGCCAGCAGCCTTAGAGTAGGACTAGAGTCCGAGCAGTACTTC. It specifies CASSLRVGLESEQYF.

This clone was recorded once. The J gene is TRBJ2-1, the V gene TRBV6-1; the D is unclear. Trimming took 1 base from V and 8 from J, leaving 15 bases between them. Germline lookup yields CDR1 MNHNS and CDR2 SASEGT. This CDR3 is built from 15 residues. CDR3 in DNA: TGTGCCAGCAGTGAAGATATATTAGCCTTCTATGAGCAGTTCTTC. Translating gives CASSEDILAFYEQFF.

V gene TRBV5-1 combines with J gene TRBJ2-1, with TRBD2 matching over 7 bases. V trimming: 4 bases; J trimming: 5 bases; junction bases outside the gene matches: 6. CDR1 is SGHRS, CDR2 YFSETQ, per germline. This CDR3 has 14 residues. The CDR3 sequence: CASSPGTTNNEQFF. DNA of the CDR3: TGCGCCAGCAGCCCCGGGACTACCAACAATGAGCAGTTCTTC.

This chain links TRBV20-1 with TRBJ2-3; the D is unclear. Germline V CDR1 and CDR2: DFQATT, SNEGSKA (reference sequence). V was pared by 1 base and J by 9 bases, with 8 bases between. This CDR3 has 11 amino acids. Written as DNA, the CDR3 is TGCAGTGCTAGAGCCGAGCACACGCAGTATTTT. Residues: CSARAEHTQYF.

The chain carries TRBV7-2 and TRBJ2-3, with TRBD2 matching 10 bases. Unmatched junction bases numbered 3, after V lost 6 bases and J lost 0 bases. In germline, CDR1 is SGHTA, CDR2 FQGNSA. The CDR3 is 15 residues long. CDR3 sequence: CASRSGGASTDTQYF. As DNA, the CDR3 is TGTGCCAGCAGGAGCGGGGGGGCAAGCACAGATACGCAGTATTTT.

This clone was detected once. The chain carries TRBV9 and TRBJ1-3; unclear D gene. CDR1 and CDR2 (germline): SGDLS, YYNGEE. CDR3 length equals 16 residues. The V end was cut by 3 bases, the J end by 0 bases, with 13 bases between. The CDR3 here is CASSGLGGSSGNTIYF. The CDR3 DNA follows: TGTGCCAGCAGCGGTCTGGGAGGGAGCTCTGGAAACACCATATATTTT.

The CDR3 region is CASSQIPGQGINEQFF. The CDR3 coding sequence is TGCGCCAGCAGCCAGATCCCGGGACAGGGTATAAATGAGCAGTTCTTC. The genes are TRBV5-1 and TRBJ2-1; 9 bases match TRBD1. CDR1 and CDR2 (germline): SGHRS, YFSETQ. The CDR3 consists of 16 residues. The trim removed 4 bases at V and 7 bases at J, leaving 12 bases unmatched.

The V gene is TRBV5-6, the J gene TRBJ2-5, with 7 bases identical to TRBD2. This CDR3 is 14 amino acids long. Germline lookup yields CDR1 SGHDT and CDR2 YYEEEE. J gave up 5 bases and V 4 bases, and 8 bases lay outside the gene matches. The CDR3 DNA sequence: TGTGCCAGCAGCCGGACTAGTCGATGGGAGACCCAGTACTTC. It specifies CASSRTSRWETQYF.

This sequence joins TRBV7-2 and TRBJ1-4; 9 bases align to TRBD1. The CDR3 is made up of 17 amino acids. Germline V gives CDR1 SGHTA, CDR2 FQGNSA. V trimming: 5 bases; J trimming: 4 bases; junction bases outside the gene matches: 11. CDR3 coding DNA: TGTGCCAGCAGCCCGAAAAATCGGGACAGGGTTAATGAAAAACTGTTTTTT. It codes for CASSPKNRDRVNEKLFF.

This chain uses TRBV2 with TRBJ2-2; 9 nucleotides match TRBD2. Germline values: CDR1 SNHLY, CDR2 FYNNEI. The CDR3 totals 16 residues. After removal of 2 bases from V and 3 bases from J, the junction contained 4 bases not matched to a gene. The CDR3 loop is CASSEIASGDTGELFF. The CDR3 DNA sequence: TGTGCCAGCAGTGAAATAGCTAGCGGGGACACCGGGGAGCTGTTTTTT.

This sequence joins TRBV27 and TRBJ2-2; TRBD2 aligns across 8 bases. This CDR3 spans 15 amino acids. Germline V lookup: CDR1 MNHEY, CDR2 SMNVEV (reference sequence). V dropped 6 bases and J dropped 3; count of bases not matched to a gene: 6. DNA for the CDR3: TGTGCCAGCAGGCCGCGGGGGGTAGACACCGGGGAGCTGTTTTTT. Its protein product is CASRPRGVDTGELFF.